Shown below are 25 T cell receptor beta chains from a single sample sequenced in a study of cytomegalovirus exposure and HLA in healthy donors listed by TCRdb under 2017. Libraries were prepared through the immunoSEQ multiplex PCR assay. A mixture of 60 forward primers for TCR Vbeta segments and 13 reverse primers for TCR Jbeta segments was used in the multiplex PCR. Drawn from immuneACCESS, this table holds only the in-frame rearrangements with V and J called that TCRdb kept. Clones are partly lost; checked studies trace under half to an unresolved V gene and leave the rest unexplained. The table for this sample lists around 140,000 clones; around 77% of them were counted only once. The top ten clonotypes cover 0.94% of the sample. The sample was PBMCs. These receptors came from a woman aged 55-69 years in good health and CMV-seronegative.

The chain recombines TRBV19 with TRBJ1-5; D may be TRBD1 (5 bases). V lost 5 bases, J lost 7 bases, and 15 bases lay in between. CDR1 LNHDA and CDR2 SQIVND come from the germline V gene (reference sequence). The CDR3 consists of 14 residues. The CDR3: CASSGQGRGQPQHF. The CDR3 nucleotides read TGTGCCAGTAGTGGGCAGGGAAGGGGACAGCCCCAGCATTTT.

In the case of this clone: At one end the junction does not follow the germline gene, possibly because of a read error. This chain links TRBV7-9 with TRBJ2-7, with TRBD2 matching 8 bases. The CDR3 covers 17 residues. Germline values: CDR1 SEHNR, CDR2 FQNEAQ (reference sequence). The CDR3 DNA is TGTTCCAGCAGCTTACTTGAAGTGAGCGGGAGCTCCTACGAGCAGTACTTC. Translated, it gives CSSSLLEVSGSSYEQYF.

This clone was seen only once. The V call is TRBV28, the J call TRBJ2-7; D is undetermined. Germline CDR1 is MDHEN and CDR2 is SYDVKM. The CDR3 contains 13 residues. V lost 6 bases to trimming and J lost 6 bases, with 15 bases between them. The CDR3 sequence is CASSRGGGPEQYF. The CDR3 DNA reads TGTGCCAGCAGCCGTGGTGGTGGCCCCGAGCAGTACTTC.

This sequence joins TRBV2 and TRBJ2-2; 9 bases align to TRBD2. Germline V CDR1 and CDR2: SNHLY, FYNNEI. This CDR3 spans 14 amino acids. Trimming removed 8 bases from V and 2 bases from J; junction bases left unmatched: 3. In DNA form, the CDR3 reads TGTGCCAGCCTGACTAGCGGTAACACCGGGGAGCTGTTTTTT. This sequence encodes CASLTSGNTGELFF.

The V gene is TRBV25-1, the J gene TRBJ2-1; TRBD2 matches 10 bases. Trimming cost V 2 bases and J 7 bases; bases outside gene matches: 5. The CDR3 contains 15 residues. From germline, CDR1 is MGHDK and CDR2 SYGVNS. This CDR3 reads CASSEAASGGNEQFF. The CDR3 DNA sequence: TGTGCCAGCAGTGAAGCGGCTAGCGGGGGTAATGAGCAGTTCTTC.

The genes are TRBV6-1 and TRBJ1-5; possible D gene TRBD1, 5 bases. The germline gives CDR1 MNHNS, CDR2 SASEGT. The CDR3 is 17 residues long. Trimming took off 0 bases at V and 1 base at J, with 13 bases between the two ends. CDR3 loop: CASSEAWGEVSNQPQHF. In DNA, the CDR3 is TGTGCCAGCAGTGAAGCGTGGGGGGAAGTAAGCAATCAGCCCCAGCATTTT.

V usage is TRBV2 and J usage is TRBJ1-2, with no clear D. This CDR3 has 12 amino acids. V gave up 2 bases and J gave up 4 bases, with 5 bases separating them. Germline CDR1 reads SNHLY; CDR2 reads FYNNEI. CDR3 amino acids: CASSEQIYGYTF. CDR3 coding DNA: TGTGCCAGCAGTGAACAGATCTATGGCTACACCTTC.

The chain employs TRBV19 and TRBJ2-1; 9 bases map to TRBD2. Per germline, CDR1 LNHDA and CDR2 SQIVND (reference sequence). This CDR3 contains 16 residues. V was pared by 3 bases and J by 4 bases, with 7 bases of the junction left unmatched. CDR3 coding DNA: TGTGCCAGTAGTATCCCCGGACTAGCGTCTTACAATGAGCAGTTCTTC. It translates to CASSIPGLASYNEQFF.

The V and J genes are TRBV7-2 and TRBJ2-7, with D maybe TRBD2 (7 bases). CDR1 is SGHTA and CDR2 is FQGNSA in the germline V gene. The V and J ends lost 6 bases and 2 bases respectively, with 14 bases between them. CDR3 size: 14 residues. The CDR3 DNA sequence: TGTGCCAGCAGTAGGGGGGGCACCGCCTACGAGCAGTACTTC. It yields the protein CASSRGGTAYEQYF.

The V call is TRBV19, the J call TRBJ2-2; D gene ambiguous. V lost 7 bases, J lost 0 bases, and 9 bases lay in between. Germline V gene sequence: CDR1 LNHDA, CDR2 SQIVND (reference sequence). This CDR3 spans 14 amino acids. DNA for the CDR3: TGTGCCAGTAAGTGGGCCGCGAACACCGGGGAGCTGTTTTTT. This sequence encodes CASKWAANTGELFF.

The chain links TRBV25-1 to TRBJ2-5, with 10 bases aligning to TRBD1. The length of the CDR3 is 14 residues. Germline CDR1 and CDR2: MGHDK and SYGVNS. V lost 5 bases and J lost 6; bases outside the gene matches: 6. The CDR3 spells CASSTPGQGQTQYF. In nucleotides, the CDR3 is TGTGCCAGCAGTACCCCGGGACAGGGGCAGACCCAGTACTTC.

The CDR3 coding sequence is TGTGCCATCAGTGACCCGGACAGGGTCGAGCAGTACTTC. Protein sequence: CAISDPDRVEQYF. The J gene is TRBJ2-5, the V gene TRBV10-3, with TRBD1 identical over 8 bases. The last part of the DNA fits TRBJ2-7 better; the J call may be wrong. The CDR3 spans 13 residues. Germline V lookup: CDR1 ENHRY, CDR2 SYGVKD.

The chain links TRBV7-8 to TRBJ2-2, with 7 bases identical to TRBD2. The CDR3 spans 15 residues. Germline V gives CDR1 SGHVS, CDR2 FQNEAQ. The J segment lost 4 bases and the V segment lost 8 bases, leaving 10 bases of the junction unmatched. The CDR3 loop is CASGWGRGGTGELFF. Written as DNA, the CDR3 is TGTGCCAGCGGCTGGGGGAGGGGCGGCACCGGGGAGCTGTTTTTT.

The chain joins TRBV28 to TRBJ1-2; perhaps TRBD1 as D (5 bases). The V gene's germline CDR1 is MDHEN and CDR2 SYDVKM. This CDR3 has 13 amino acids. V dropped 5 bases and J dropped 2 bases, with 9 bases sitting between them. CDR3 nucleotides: TGTGCCAGCAGTACAGGACCAAACTATGGCTACACCTTC. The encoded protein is CASSTGPNYGYTF.

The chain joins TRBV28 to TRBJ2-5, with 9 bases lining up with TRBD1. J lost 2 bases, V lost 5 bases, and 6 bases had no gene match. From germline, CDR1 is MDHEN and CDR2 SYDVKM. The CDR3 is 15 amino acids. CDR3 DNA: TGTGCCAGCAGTCTCGGACAGGGGTGGCAAGAGACCCAGTACTTC. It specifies CASSLGQGWQETQYF.

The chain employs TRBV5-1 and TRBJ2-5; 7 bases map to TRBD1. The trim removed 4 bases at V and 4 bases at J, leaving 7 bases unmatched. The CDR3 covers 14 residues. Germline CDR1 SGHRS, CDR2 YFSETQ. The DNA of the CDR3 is TGCGCCAGCAGCGAGATGACAGGGAGAGAGACCCAGTACTTC. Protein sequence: CASSEMTGRETQYF.

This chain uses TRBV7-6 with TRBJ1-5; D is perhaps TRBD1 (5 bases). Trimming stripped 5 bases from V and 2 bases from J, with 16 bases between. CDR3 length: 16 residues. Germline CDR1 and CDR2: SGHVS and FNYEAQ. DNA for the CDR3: TGTGCCAGCAGCCAGGGTCTACCGGGGGGCAATCAGCCCCAGCATTTT. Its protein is CASSQGLPGGNQPQHF. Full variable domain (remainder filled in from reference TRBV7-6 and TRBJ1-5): GAGVSQSPRYKVTKRGQDVALRCDPISGHVSLYWYRQALGQGPEFLTYFNYEAQQDKSGLPNDRFSAERPEGSISTLTIQRTEQRDSAMYRCASSQGLPGGNQPQHFGDGTRLSIL.

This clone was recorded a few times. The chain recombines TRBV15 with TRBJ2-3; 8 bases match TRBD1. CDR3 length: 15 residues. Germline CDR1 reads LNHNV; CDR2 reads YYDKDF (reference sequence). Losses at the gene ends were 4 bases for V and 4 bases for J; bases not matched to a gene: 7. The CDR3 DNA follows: TGTGCCACCAGCAAATTGTCAGGGGGCTCAGATACGCAGTATTTT. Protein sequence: CATSKLSGGSDTQYF.

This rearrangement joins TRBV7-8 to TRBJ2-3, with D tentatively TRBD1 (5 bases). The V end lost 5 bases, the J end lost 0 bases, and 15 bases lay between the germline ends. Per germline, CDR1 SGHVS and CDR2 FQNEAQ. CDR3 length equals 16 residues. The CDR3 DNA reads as TGTGCCAGCAGCCCTGGACACTCCCCTAGCACAGATACGCAGTATTTT. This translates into CASSPGHSPSTDTQYF.

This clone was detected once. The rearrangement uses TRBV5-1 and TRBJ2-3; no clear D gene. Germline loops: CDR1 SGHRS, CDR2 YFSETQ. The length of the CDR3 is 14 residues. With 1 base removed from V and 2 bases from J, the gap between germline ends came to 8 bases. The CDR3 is CASSLSPTTDTQYF. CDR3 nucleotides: TGCGCCAGCAGCTTGTCCCCTACCACAGATACGCAGTATTTT.

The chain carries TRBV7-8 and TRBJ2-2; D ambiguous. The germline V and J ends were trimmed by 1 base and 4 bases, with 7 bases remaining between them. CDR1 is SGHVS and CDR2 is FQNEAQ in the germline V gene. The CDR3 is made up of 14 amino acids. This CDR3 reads CASSLGVATGELFF. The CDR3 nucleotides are TGTGCCAGCAGCTTAGGTGTGGCCACCGGGGAGCTGTTTTTT.

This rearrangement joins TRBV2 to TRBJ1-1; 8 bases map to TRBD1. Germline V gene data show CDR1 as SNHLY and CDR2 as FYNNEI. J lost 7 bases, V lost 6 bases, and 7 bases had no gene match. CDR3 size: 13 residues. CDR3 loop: CASSYRGGNEAFF. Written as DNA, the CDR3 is TGTGCCAGCAGCTACAGGGGGGGAAATGAAGCTTTCTTT.

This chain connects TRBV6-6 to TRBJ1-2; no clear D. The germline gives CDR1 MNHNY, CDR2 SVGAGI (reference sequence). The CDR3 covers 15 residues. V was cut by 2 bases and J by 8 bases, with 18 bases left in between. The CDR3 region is CASSYTGNSLNGYTF. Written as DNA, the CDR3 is TGTGCCAGCAGTTACACGGGGAACAGCCTGAACGGCTACACCTTC.

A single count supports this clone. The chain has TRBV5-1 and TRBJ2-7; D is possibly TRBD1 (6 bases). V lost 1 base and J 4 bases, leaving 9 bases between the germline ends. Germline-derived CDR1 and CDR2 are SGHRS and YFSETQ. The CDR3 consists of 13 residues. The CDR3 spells CASSLFQGYEQYF. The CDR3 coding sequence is TGCGCCAGCAGCTTGTTCCAGGGGTACGAGCAGTACTTC.

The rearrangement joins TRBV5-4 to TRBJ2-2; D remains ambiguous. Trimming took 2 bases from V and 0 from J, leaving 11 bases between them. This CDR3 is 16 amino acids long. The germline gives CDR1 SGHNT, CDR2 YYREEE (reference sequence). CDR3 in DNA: TGTGCCAGCAGCTTAAGAGCGCTATCGAACACCGGGGAGCTGTTTTTT. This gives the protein CASSLRALSNTGELFF.